These 9 T cell receptor beta chains were sequenced from one sample in a study of blood T cell repertoires in COVID-19. Some clones are missing from TCRdb's copy, which holds only in-frame ones; the method was immunoSEQ multiplex PCR. The repertoire holds about 200,000 clones, with 85% to 90% as singletons. The sequenced sample was peripheral blood. These receptors originate from a woman in her fifties or sixties with acute or convalescent COVID-19.

This chain links TRBV6-2 or TRBV6-3 with TRBJ2-1, with TRBD1 matching 10 bases. The CDR3 consists of 15 residues. The germline V gene has CDR1 MNHEY and CDR2 SVGEGT. With V trimmed by 2 bases and J by 7 bases, 5 bases remained unmatched. The CDR3 loop is CASSYGGQGLNEQFF. The CDR3 DNA reads as TGTGCCAGCAGTTACGGGGGACAGGGGTTAAATGAGCAGTTCTTC.

V and J are TRBV6-4 and TRBJ1-1, with unresolved D. Germline V gene sequence: CDR1 MRHNA, CDR2 SNTAGT. The CDR3 consists of 12 residues. Deletions cut 6 bases from V and 4 bases from J, with 9 bases between. This CDR3 is CASRGPGTEAFF. CDR3 nucleotides: TGTGCCAGCAGGGGTCCGGGCACTGAAGCTTTCTTT.

V and J are TRBV3-1 (or the pseudogene TRBV3-2) and TRBJ2-3; 8 nucleotides align to TRBD2. V lost 4 bases to trimming and J lost 8 bases; unmatched junction nucleotides: 11. This CDR3 is 15 amino acids long. The germline CDR1 and CDR2 sequences are LGHDT and YNNKEL (reference sequence). Here the CDR3 reads CASSLGTIGGGTQYF. CDR3 DNA: TGTGCCAGCAGCCTGGGGACTATCGGGGGGGGTACGCAGTATTTT.

The rearrangement links TRBV7-9 to TRBJ1-4; D might be TRBD1 (5 bases). CDR1 is SEHNR, CDR2 FQNEAQ, per germline (reference sequence). Trimming pared 6 bases from V and 6 bases from J, leaving 14 bases between. The CDR3 covers 14 residues. CDR3 amino acids: CASRTQGNDEKLFF. The CDR3 DNA reads TGTGCCAGCAGAACGCAGGGAAACGATGAAAAACTGTTTTTT.

V is TRBV7-2 and J is TRBJ1-4; weak D call: TRBD1 (5 bases). CDR3 length equals 16 residues. The V end lost 2 bases, the J end lost 5 bases, and 15 bases lay between the germline ends. Germline V gene lookup returns CDR1 SGHTA and CDR2 FQGNSA. The chain's CDR3 is CASSLLGGMTNEKLFF. CDR3 sequence (DNA): TGTGCCAGCAGCTTATTGGGGGGGATGACAAATGAAAAACTGTTTTTT.

The J gene is TRBJ1-1, the V gene TRBV3-1 (or the pseudogene TRBV3-2); D may be TRBD1 (6 bases). This CDR3 is 14 amino acids long. CDR1 is LGHDT, CDR2 YNNKEL, per germline (reference sequence). The V gene lost 7 bases and the J gene lost 4 bases, with 16 bases spanning the gap. CDR3 in amino acids: CASNQRGGFTEAFF. The CDR3 DNA reads as TGTGCCAGCAACCAGAGGGGGGGATTCACTGAAGCTTTCTTT.

This rearrangement joins TRBV6-5 to TRBJ2-2; perhaps TRBD1 as D (5 bases). CDR1 is MNHEY, CDR2 SVGAGI, per germline. This CDR3 comprises 15 residues. Trimming removed 6 bases from V and 1 base from J, with 12 bases in between. DNA for the CDR3: TGTGCCAGCAGATCCGGACAAAAGAACACCGGGGAGCTGTTTTTT. It specifies CASRSGQKNTGELFF.

The chain links TRBV5-1 to TRBJ2-5; 7 nucleotides line up with TRBD1. The V and J ends lost 4 bases and 1 base, in that order; junction bases with no gene match: 4. Germline CDR1 reads SGHRS; CDR2 reads YFSETQ. The CDR3 is 14 residues long. CDR3 loop: CASSPGTAQETQYF. The CDR3 bases are TGCGCCAGCAGCCCCGGGACAGCCCAAGAGACCCAGTACTTC.

This chain connects TRBV19 to TRBJ1-2; tentative D call: TRBD1 (5 bases). The germline CDR1 and CDR2 sequences are LNHDA and SQIVND (reference sequence). The CDR3 has 14 residues. With 5 bases removed from V and 3 bases from J, the gap between germline ends came to 13 bases. CDR3 DNA sequence: TGTGCCAGTAGTGCCGACAGTTTCTACTATGGCTACACCTTC. Translation gives CASSADSFYYGYTF.